This T cell receptor (beta chain) stems from a study of T cells in Graves' hyperthyroidism and ophthalmopathy. Study-wide findings and caveats: Stable hyperthyroidism was separated from ophthalmopathy by a model based on 13 V-J features.

Ophthalmopathy cases met thresholds of Clinical Activity Score at least 3, NOSPECS grade at least 4 and duration under 3 months. Criteria for exclusion of patients were uncontrolled infection, other autoimmune disease, pregnancy or lactation. Extraction of PBMCs used 8.5 to 10 ml of fresh peripheral blood. TCR beta CDR3 sequences were amplified from RNA transcripts. The HTBI primer set was used in a first-round RT-PCR of the TCR CDR3. TCRdb re-called the multiplex PCR reads through MiXCR, storing one row per CDR3 protein. The sample includes a few hundred thousand distinct CDR3 sequences, roughly 15% seen only once; the top ten take 25% to 30%. This clonotype was counted at least ten times. Its antigen is unidentified. Sequenced: blood. This clonotype was sampled from a woman in her twenties or thirties with Graves' ophthalmopathy.

In DNA form, the CDR3 reads TGTGCCAGCAGCCCCCCTTTTAACTATGGCTACACCTTC. It translates to CASSPPFNYGYTF. The gene calls are TRBV5-8 and TRBJ1-2; D is unclear. The CDR3 runs to 13 residues. The germline gives CDR1 SGHTS, CDR2 YDEGEE. Trimming pared 4 bases from V and 1 base from J, leaving 8 bases between.